This T cell receptor beta chain was documented in a study of neurological immune-mediated disorders. Template-switch 5'RACE cDNA synthesis added a 10-nucleotide unique molecular identifier. TCRdb re-called the 5' RACE reads with MiXCR, one entry per CDR3 protein. Found here are about 76,000 distinct CDR3 sequences, roughly 15% of them singletons; the top ten hold 15% to 17%. Per germline, CDR1 DFQATT and CDR2 SNEGSKA (reference sequence). J gave up 4 bases and V 0 bases, and 9 bases lay outside the gene matches. The CDR3 consists of 16 residues. The study's findings and limits: None of the CDR3 amino acid sequences of expanded clones recurred across subjects, suggesting private repertoires in all groups.

Unsorted libraries were derived from 2 million PBMCs stored at -80 C. This clonotype was counted at least ten times. Its target is unknown. The chain combines TRBV20-1 with TRBJ2-3; 8 bases fit TRBD1. The receptor was derived from a woman aged 40 to 50 in good health. Sequencing used PBMCs. CDR3 protein: CSARERTGRLSDTQYF. The CDR3 nucleotides read TGCAGTGCTAGAGAGAGGACAGGGAGGTTGTCAGATACGCAGTATTTT.